This TCR beta chain was captured in a study of blood T cell repertoires in COVID-19. As for the study in general: Samples came from the United States, Italy and Spain, spanning acute and convalescent COVID-19. PBMCs, B-cell-depleted T cells, or T cells were the source of the cDNA or gDNA that made up the material.

As handled by the study authors: It was from reference gene primer amplification that nucleated cell counts were estimated. This table comes from immunoSEQ multiplex PCR, and its TCRdb copy is limited to in-frame clones, with some not included. D and trimming were read from the DNA, whereas the V and J calls and clone size are those reported in that table. The profile covers 650,000 to 800,000 clones, with approximately 90% appearing a single time and roughly 0.26% taken by the ten largest. Germline CDR1 reads SGHRS; CDR2 reads YFSETQ. V shed 0 bases, J shed 2 bases, and the junction held 15 bases outside the gene matches. The CDR3 spans 19 residues.

The V gene is TRBV5-1, the J gene TRBJ2-7; TRBD2 agrees at 9 bases. This clonotype was obtained from a young woman with acute or convalescent COVID-19. Specimen: peripheral blood. The CDR3 loop is CASSLASGPGAGGPYEQYF. CDR3 coding DNA: TGCGCCAGCAGCTTGGCCTCTGGGCCGGGGGCGGGGGGGCCCTACGAGCAGTACTTC. The full variable domain, rest sourced from reference TRBV5-1 and TRBJ2-7, is KAGVTQTPRYLIKTRGQQVTLSCSPISGHRSVSWYQQTPGQGLQFLFEYFSETQRNKGNFPGRFSGRQFSNSRSEMNVSTLELGDSALYLCASSLASGPGAGGPYEQYFGPGTRLTVT.